The rows below give T cell receptor beta chains drawn from one sample of a study of T-cell reconstitution after alpha-beta-depleted transplantation in children. TCRdb fed the PCR reads into MiXCR, producing one record per CDR3 protein. The data hold approximately 99,000 distinct CDR3 sequences, with 5.5% to 6.5% observed a single time. The material sequenced was PBMCs, mostly from graft donor cells, taken 360 days after TCRalphabeta/CD19-depleted stem cell transplant. The receptors shown here come from a male patient aged 2-10 years who had a stem cell transplant for acute lymphoblastic leukemia, so the T cells may come from the graft donor. Each CDR3 is given with its conserved first and last residue. Each record gives: V gene, clone size, D gene, J gene, CDR3 DNA, CDR3 protein. The D gene is left open where the match is weak. The size of a clone is reported for some rows only, either as once, few or many, or as a class for expanded clones.

v_call: TRBV2
clone_size: many
d_call: NA
j_call: TRBJ2-1
cdr3_nt: TGTGCCAGCCTAAACCCCAACAGCAATGAGCAGTTCTTC
cdr3_aa: CASLNPNSNEQFF

v_call: TRBV24-1
clone_size: many
d_call: TRBD1
j_call: TRBJ2-3
cdr3_nt: TGTGCCACCAGTGACCTCGGACAGGGAGAACGCACAGATACGCAGTATTTT
cdr3_aa: CATSDLGQGERTDTQYF

v_call: TRBV6-2/TRBV6-3
clone_size: NA
d_call: NA
j_call: TRBJ1-5
cdr3_nt: TGTGCCAGCAGCCGGGACTCCCTATCCGGAGCCCAGCATTTT
cdr3_aa: CASSRDSLSGAQHF

v_call: TRBV6-5
clone_size: many
d_call: NA
j_call: TRBJ1-1
cdr3_nt: TGTGCCAGCAGTTCCCTCTTGAACACTGAAGCTTTCTTT
cdr3_aa: CASSSLLNTEAFF

v_call: TRBV7-3
clone_size: many
d_call: TRBD2
j_call: TRBJ2-2
cdr3_nt: TGTGCCAGCAGCTCGACTAGCCCCGGGGAGCTGTTTTTT
cdr3_aa: CASSSTSPGELFF

v_call: TRBV9
clone_size: many
d_call: TRBD1
j_call: TRBJ1-2
cdr3_nt: TGTGCCAGCAGCGTTGGGACAGGTGACTACTATGGCTACACCTTC
cdr3_aa: CASSVGTGDYYGYTF

v_call: TRBV30
clone_size: NA
d_call: TRBD1
j_call: TRBJ2-1
cdr3_nt: TGTGCCTGGGAGGGGGGACAGGGGGCTGAGCAGTTCTTC
cdr3_aa: CAWEGGQGAEQFF

v_call: TRBV7-6
clone_size: few
d_call: NA
j_call: TRBJ2-1
cdr3_nt: TGTGCCAGCAGCTCCTACATAGGGAACAATGAGCAGTTCTTC
cdr3_aa: CASSSYIGNNEQFF

v_call: TRBV29-1
clone_size: many
d_call: NA
j_call: TRBJ2-7
cdr3_nt: TGCAGCGTTCAGGGTCAGATAGTTCCCGAGCAGTACTTC
cdr3_aa: CSVQGQIVPEQYF

v_call: TRBV5-4
clone_size: few
d_call: TRBD2
j_call: TRBJ2-7
cdr3_nt: TGTGCCAGCAGCCAGAGACTAGCGGGACTAAGCTCCTACGAGCAGTACTTC
cdr3_aa: CASSQRLAGLSSYEQYF

v_call: TRBV7-9
clone_size: few
d_call: TRBD1
j_call: TRBJ2-7
cdr3_nt: TGTGCCAGCAGCACCAACAGGGGGTCGGACTCCTACGAGCAGTACTTC
cdr3_aa: CASSTNRGSDSYEQYF

v_call: TRBV7-9
clone_size: many
d_call: TRBD1
j_call: TRBJ1-1
cdr3_nt: TGTGCCAGCAGTTCCGGCCCAGGACAGGGGGCTCGGACTGAAGCTTTCTTT
cdr3_aa: CASSSGPGQGARTEAFF

v_call: TRBV5-1
clone_size: many
d_call: NA
j_call: TRBJ2-7
cdr3_nt: TGCGCCAGCAGCTTTTCATTGACCGCCTACGAGCAGTACTTC
cdr3_aa: CASSFSLTAYEQYF

v_call: TRBV15
clone_size: many
d_call: NA
j_call: TRBJ1-5
cdr3_nt: TGTGCCACCAGCAGAGACCAGCTAGGACAACACAATCAGCCCCAGCATTTT
cdr3_aa: CATSRDQLGQHNQPQHF

v_call: TRBV5-6
clone_size: many
d_call: NA
j_call: TRBJ2-1
cdr3_nt: TGTGCCAGCAGCTATCCGGGACAGATCGGGGATCACGGGAGGGATCACAATGAGCAGTTCTTC
cdr3_aa: CASSYPGQIGDHGRDHNEQFF

v_call: TRBV28
clone_size: many
d_call: NA
j_call: TRBJ1-5
cdr3_nt: TGTGCCAGCAGTTCACCCCAGGGATACAATCAGCCCCAGCATTTT
cdr3_aa: CASSSPQGYNQPQHF

v_call: TRBV29-1
clone_size: many
d_call: TRBD2
j_call: TRBJ2-7
cdr3_nt: TGCAGCGTTGTTAGCGGGAGCTCCTACGAGCAGTACTTC
cdr3_aa: CSVVSGSSYEQYF

v_call: TRBV7-9
clone_size: many
d_call: NA
j_call: TRBJ1-2
cdr3_nt: TGTGCCAGCAGACCCGGGACAACATATGGCTACACCTTC
cdr3_aa: CASRPGTTYGYTF

v_call: TRBV12-3/TRBV12-4
clone_size: many
d_call: NA
j_call: TRBJ2-7
cdr3_nt: TGTGCCAGCAGTTTGGGGGCGCGGGAGCAGTACTTC
cdr3_aa: CASSLGAREQYF

v_call: TRBV5-6
clone_size: many
d_call: TRBD2
j_call: TRBJ2-7
cdr3_nt: TGTGCCAGCAGTCTGCCGGGACTAGCGGGGGGGTCCCATTCCTACGAGCAGTACTTC
cdr3_aa: CASSLPGLAGGSHSYEQYF

v_call: TRBV6-5
clone_size: many
d_call: TRBD1
j_call: TRBJ1-4
cdr3_nt: TGTGCCAGCAGTTTCACCGGGACAGGGAATGAAAAACTGTTTTTT
cdr3_aa: CASSFTGTGNEKLFF

v_call: TRBV2
clone_size: many
d_call: NA
j_call: TRBJ1-5
cdr3_nt: TGTGCCAGCAGTAACAGGGTGTCCGGCAATCAGCCCCAGCATTTT
cdr3_aa: CASSNRVSGNQPQHF

v_call: TRBV4-2
clone_size: many
d_call: TRBD2
j_call: TRBJ2-2
cdr3_nt: TGTGCCAGCAGCCAAGTGTCGACTAGCGGGAGCTCCGGGGAGCTGTTTTTT
cdr3_aa: CASSQVSTSGSSGELFF

v_call: TRBV4-3
clone_size: many
d_call: NA
j_call: TRBJ2-3
cdr3_nt: TGCGCCAGCAGCCGCCGAGCGGCTGGGACTCACGGCCCGTGGGATACGCAGTATTTT
cdr3_aa: CASSRRAAGTHGPWDTQYF

v_call: TRBV14
clone_size: many
d_call: NA
j_call: TRBJ2-1
cdr3_nt: TGTGCCAGCAGCCAAGAACCAGGGGGGTACAATGAGCAGTTCTTC
cdr3_aa: CASSQEPGGYNEQFF

v_call: TRBV4-1
clone_size: NA
d_call: NA
j_call: TRBJ2-6
cdr3_nt: TGCGCCAGCAGCCTCGTATCCGGGGCCAACGTCCTGACTTTC
cdr3_aa: CASSLVSGANVLTF

v_call: TRBV5-1
clone_size: many
d_call: TRBD2
j_call: TRBJ2-7
cdr3_nt: TGCGCCAGCAGCTTGGAACTAGCGGTTTTGGACGAGCAGTACTTC
cdr3_aa: CASSLELAVLDEQYF

v_call: TRBV5-8
clone_size: many
d_call: NA
j_call: TRBJ2-1
cdr3_nt: TGTGCCAGCAGCTGGTATGAGGGGGGCCCCTACAATGAGCAGTTCTTC
cdr3_aa: CASSWYEGGPYNEQFF

v_call: TRBV7-6
clone_size: many
d_call: TRBD1
j_call: TRBJ2-2
cdr3_nt: TGTGCCAGCAGCTCAACCCCCTGGTTAGGGACAGCGAACACCGGGGAGCTGTTTTTT
cdr3_aa: CASSSTPWLGTANTGELFF

v_call: TRBV4-2
clone_size: NA
d_call: NA
j_call: TRBJ1-4
cdr3_nt: TGTGCCAGCAGCCTACAGGGTTCTAATGAAAAACTGTTTTTT
cdr3_aa: CASSLQGSNEKLFF